The 19 T cell receptor beta chains below were found in one sample sequenced in a study of T cell responses to AZD1222 COVID-19 vaccine (dated by TCRdb to the early 2020s). The library was made by the immunoSEQ multiplex PCR assay. TCRdb re-hosts the immuneACCESS table, in-frame sequences only. Its copies lack some clones; in the studies checked, an unresolved V gene accounts for under half of them, and the cause for the rest is not known. Counted in this sample were about 130,000 clones; 89% of them appeared once. The ten top clones hold around 5.9% of the sample. Reading the label with the study, this specimen's time point is: baseline before first vaccination. The material was peripheral blood, obtained on day 0 of AZD1222 vaccination. These receptors came from an adult in good health.

The rearrangement joins TRBV6-2 or TRBV6-3 to TRBJ1-5; D gene unclear. From germline, CDR1 is MNHEY and CDR2 SVGEGT. There are 12 residues in the CDR3. The V end was cut by 5 bases, the J end by 14 bases, with 16 bases between. CDR3 sequence (DNA): TGTGCCAGCAGTCAGGCGGGGTGGATCGAGCATTTT. Translation: CASSQAGWIEHF.

The V gene is TRBV6-5, the J gene TRBJ1-5; a weak D match, TRBD1 (6 bases). V was clipped by 7 bases and J by 5 bases, with 15 bases between them. This CDR3 has 14 amino acids. In germline, CDR1 is MNHEY, CDR2 SVGAGI. In DNA form, the CDR3 reads TGTGCCAGCACCTCAATTACAGGGTATCAGCCCCAGCATTTT. Encoded protein: CASTSITGYQPQHF.

The rearrangement uses TRBV19 and TRBJ2-1; D call uncertain. Germline assignment: CDR1 LNHDA and CDR2 SQIVND (reference sequence). The CDR3 is 15 residues long. The V end was cut by 10 bases, the J end by 0 bases, with 16 bases between. This CDR3 is CATSGLISSYNEQFF. CDR3 bases: TGTGCCACATCCGGGCTAATAAGCTCCTACAATGAGCAGTTCTTC.

This clone was seen a single time. The V gene is TRBV7-9, the J gene TRBJ2-7, with TRBD1 matching over 9 bases. V lost 5 bases, J lost 2 bases, and 4 bases stayed unmatched. The CDR3 spans 14 residues. Per the germline V gene, CDR1 is SEHNR and CDR2 is FQNEAQ (reference sequence). The CDR3 DNA reads TGTGCCAGCAGCCCCCGGGACAGGGCCTACGAGCAGTACTTC. It translates to CASSPRDRAYEQYF.

V and J are TRBV19 and TRBJ1-6; maybe TRBD1 (5 bases). Per germline, CDR1 LNHDA and CDR2 SQIVND (reference sequence). V lost 4 bases, J lost 7 bases, and 17 bases lay in between. This CDR3 has 16 amino acids. CDR3 in amino acids: CASSNLPGTANSPLHF. For the CDR3, the DNA is TGTGCCAGTAGTAATCTCCCCGGGACTGCGAATTCACCCCTCCACTTT.

The rearrangement links TRBV19 to TRBJ1-1; D is undetermined. This CDR3 spans 15 amino acids. Germline CDR1 and CDR2: LNHDA and SQIVND (reference sequence). The V gene lost 3 bases and the J gene lost 0 bases, with 11 bases spanning the gap. In DNA form, the CDR3 reads TGTGCCAGTAGTATGGTTGATCGGATGAACACTGAAGCTTTCTTT. Its protein is CASSMVDRMNTEAFF.

The chain joins TRBV30 to TRBJ2-1; a possible D gene is TRBD1 (6 bases). The CDR3 loop spans 15 amino acids. CDR1 and CDR2 (germline): GTSNPN, SVGIG (reference sequence). V lost 0 bases, J lost 3 bases, and 12 bases lay in between. Written as DNA, the CDR3 is TGTGCCTGGAGTGTGGCCGGGACAAACTACAATGAGCAGTTCTTC. Its protein product is CAWSVAGTNYNEQFF.

In the case of this clone: The junction does not match germline at one end; this may be a read error. The J gene is TRBJ2-7, the V gene TRBV13; 11 bases agree with TRBD1. CDR3 length: 12 amino acids. The germline V gene encodes CDR1 PRHDT and CDR2 FYEKMQ (reference sequence). CDR3 sequence: CASTTDRGPAVF. The DNA for the CDR3 is TGTGCCAGCACAACGGACAGGGGGCCAGCGGTCTTC.

In DNA, the CDR3 is TGTGCCAGCAGCTTAGGCAGTGGAACCGGGGAGCTGTTTTTT. Translating gives CASSLGSGTGELFF. The chain joins TRBV5-6 to TRBJ2-2; no clear D. The germline CDR1 and CDR2 sequences are SGHDT and YYEEEE. V was trimmed by 2 bases and J by 5 bases, leaving 10 bases between them. CDR3 length: 14 residues.

J is TRBJ1-6 and V is TRBV7-2; tentative D call: TRBD1 (5 bases). V was pared by 2 bases and J by 2 bases, with 10 bases between. This CDR3 region has 16 residues. Germline CDR1 reads SGHTA; CDR2 reads FQGNSA. The DNA for the CDR3 is TGTGCCAGCAGCTTAAGGACGGGGGCCTATAATTCACCCCTCCACTTT. Amino acids: CASSLRTGAYNSPLHF.

This clone has a single count. J is TRBJ2-2 and V is TRBV6-5; 7 bases are a match to TRBD2. The CDR3 has 15 residues. After removal of 8 bases from V and 0 bases from J, the junction contained 6 bases not matched to a gene. Germline V gene sequence: CDR1 MNHEY, CDR2 SVGAGI. The CDR3 DNA reads TGTGCCAGCTCGTTCGGACTAGCGAACACCGGGGAGCTGTTTTTT. This sequence encodes CASSFGLANTGELFF.

This sequence joins TRBV7-8 and TRBJ1-2, with a tentative D call TRBD1 (5 bases). Germline lookup yields CDR1 SGHVS and CDR2 FQNEAQ. Trimming removed 1 base from V and 8 bases from J, with 8 bases in between. This CDR3 region has 12 residues. As DNA, the CDR3 is TGTGCCAGCAGCTTAGACAGGATCGGCTACACCTTC. Translating gives CASSLDRIGYTF.

This chain uses TRBV11-2 with TRBJ1-2; TRBD1 matches at 11 bases. This CDR3 region has 15 residues. V dropped 5 bases and J dropped 3; count of bases not matched to a gene: 5. CDR1 is SGHAT and CDR2 is FQNNGV in the germline V gene. The CDR3 region is CASSPDRGRDYGYTF. In nucleotides, the CDR3 is TGTGCCAGCAGCCCGGACAGGGGGCGGGACTATGGCTACACCTTC.

The chain uses TRBV30 and TRBJ1-4; a possible D gene is TRBD1 (5 bases). Germline CDR1 is GTSNPN and CDR2 is SVGIG (reference sequence). The CDR3 has 12 amino acids. Trimming left V 7 bases short and J 2 bases short, with 8 bases between. As DNA, the CDR3 is TGTGCCTTTTCAGGGACTAATGAAAAACTGTTTTTT. This gives the protein CAFSGTNEKLFF.

The rearrangement joins TRBV5-1 to TRBJ2-1; D remains unclear. V shed 0 bases and J shed 3 bases, with 7 bases lying between them. This CDR3 has 14 residues. Germline V gene data show CDR1 as SGHRS and CDR2 as YFSETQ. CDR3 coding DNA: TGCGCCAGCAGCTTGGGCACCCACTACAATGAGCAGTTCTTC. Amino acid sequence: CASSLGTHYNEQFF.

The chain recombines TRBV5-4 with TRBJ1-1; no firm D call. Germline CDR1 is SGHNT and CDR2 is YYREEE (reference sequence). Trimming pared 1 base from V and 5 bases from J, leaving 6 bases between. The CDR3 spans 12 residues. The CDR3 region has the DNA TGTGCCAGCAGCTTGCCATCAACTGAAGCTTTCTTT. Its protein product is CASSLPSTEAFF. Based on the CDR3 plus reference TRBV5-4 and TRBJ1-1, the full variable domain is ETGVTQSPTHLIKTRGQQVTLRCSSQSGHNTVSWYQQALGQGPQFIFQYYREEENGRGNFPPRFSGLQFPNYSSELNVNALELDDSALYLCASSLPSTEAFFGQGTRLTVV.

The chain couples TRBV2 to TRBJ2-1; D remains unclear. Trimming left V 4 bases short and J 0 bases short, with 10 bases between. In germline, CDR1 is SNHLY, CDR2 FYNNEI. The CDR3 has 15 amino acids. CDR3 coding DNA: TGTGCCAGCAGTGGGGGTGTGAGCTCCTACAATGAGCAGTTCTTC. Its protein product is CASSGGVSSYNEQFF.

The chain uses TRBV6-5 and TRBJ2-1, with 10 bases that match TRBD2. Trimming at V came to 6 bases and at J to 14 bases, leaving 4 bases not matched to a gene. CDR1 is MNHEY and CDR2 is SVGAGI in the germline V gene. CDR3 length: 11 amino acids. The CDR3 DNA sequence: TGTGCCAGCAGGGATACTAGCGGGGAGTTCTTC. Translated, it gives CASRDTSGEFF.

The chain combines TRBV4-3 with TRBJ1-2; perhaps TRBD1 as D (5 bases). V was shortened by 0 bases and J by 0 bases, with 14 bases between the two germline ends. The CDR3 consists of 17 residues. CDR1 and CDR2 from the germline V gene are LGHNA and YSLEER. The CDR3 region has the DNA TGCGCCAGCAGCCAAGATACCGACAGCAGTTCTAACTATGGCTACACCTTC. Translating it yields CASSQDTDSSSNYGYTF.